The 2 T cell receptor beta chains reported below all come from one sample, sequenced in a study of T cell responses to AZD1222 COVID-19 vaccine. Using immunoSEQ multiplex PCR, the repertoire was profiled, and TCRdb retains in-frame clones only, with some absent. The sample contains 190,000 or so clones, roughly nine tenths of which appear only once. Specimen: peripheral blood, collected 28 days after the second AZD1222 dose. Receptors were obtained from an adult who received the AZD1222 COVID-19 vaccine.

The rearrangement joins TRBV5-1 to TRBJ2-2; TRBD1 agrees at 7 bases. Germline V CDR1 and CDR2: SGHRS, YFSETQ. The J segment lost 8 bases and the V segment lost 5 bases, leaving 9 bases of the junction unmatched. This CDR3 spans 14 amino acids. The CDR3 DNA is TGCGCCAGCAGTTCCGCGACAGGGCTAGGGGAGCTGTTTTTT. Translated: CASSSATGLGELFF.

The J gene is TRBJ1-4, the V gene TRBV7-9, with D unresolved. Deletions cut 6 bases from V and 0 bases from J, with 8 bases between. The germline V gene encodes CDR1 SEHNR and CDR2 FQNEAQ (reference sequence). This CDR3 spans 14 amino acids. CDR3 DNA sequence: TGTGCCAGCAGAACCTCTGCAACTAATGAAAAACTGTTTTTT. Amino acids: CASRTSATNEKLFF.